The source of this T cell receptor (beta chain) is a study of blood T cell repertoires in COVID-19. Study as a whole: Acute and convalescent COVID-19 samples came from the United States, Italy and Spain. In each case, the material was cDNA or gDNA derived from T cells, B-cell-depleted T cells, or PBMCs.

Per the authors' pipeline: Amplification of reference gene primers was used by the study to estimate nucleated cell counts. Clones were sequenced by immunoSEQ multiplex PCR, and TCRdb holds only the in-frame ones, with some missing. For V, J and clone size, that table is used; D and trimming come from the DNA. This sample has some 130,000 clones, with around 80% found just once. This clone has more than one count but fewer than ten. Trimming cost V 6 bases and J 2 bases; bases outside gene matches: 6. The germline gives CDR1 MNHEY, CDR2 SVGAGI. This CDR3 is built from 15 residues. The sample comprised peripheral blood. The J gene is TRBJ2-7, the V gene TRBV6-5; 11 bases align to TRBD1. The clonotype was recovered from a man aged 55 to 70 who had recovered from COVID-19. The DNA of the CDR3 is TGTGCCAGCAGAAGGGACAGGGGGTTGACCTACGAGCAGTACTTC. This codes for CASRRDRGLTYEQYF.